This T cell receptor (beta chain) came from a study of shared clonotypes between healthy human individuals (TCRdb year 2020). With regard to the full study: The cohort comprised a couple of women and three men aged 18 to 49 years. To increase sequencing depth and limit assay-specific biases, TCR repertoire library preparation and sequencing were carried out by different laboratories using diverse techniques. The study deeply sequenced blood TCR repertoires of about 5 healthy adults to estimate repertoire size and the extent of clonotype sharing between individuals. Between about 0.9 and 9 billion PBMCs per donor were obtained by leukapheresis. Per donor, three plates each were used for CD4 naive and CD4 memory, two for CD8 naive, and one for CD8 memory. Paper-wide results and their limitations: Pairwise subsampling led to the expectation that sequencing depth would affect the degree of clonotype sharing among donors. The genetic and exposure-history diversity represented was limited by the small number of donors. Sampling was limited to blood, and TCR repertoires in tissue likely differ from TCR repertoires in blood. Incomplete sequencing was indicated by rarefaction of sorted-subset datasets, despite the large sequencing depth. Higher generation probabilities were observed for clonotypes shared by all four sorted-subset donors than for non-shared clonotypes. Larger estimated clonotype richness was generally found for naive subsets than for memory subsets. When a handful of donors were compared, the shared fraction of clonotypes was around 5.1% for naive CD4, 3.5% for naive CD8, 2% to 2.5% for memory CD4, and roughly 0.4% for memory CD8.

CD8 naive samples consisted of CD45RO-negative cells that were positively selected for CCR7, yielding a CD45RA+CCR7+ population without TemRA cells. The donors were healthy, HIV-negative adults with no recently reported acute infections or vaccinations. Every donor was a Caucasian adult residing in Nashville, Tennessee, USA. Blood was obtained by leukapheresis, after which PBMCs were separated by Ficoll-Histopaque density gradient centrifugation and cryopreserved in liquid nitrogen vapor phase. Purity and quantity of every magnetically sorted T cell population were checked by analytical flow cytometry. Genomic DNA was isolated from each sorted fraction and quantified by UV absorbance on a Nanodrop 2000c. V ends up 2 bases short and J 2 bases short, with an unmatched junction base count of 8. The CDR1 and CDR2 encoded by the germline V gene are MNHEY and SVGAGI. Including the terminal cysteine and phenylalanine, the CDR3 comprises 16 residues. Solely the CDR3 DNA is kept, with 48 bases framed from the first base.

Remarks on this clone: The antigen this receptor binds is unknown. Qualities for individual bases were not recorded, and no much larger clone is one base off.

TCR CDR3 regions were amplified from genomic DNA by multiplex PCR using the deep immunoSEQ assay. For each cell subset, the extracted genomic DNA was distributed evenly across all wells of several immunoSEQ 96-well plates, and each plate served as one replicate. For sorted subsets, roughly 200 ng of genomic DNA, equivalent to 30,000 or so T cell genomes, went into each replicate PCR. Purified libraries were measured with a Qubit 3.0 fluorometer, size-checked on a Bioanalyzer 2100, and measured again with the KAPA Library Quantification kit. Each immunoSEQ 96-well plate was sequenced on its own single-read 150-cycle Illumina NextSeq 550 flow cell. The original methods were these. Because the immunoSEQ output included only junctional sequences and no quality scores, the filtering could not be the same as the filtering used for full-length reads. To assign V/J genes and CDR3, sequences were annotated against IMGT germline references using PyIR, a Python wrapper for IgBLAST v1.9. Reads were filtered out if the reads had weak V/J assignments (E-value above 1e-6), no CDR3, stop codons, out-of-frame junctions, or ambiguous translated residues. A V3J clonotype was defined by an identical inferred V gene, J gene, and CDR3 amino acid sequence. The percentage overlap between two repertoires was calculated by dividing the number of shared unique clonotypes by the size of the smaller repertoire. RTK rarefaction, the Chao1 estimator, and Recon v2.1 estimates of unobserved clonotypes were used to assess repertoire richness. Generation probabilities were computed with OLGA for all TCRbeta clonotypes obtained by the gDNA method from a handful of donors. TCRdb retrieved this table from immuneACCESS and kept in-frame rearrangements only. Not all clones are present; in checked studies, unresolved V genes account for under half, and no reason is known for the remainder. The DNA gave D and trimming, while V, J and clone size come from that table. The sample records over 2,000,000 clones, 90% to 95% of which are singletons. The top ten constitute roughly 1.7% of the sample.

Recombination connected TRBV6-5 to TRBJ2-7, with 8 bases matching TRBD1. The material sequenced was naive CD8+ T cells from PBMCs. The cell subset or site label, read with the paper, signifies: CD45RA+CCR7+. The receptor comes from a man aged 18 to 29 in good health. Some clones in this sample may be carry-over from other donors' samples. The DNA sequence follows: TGTGCCAGCAGTTACAACCCAGGACAGGGTACCTACGAGCAGTACTTC. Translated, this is CASSYNPGQGTYEQYF.